This T cell receptor beta chain derives from a study of blood T cell repertoires in COVID-19 (dated by TCRdb to the early 2020s). Looking at the study overall: The collaborator samples originated in the United States, Italy and Spain and spanned the acute and convalescent phases of COVID-19. The material from the prospective study consisted of cDNA or gDNA derived from T cells, B-cell-depleted T cells, or PBMCs. Subjects who had been exposed to COVID-19, were actively infected with it, or had recovered from it provided the deeply sampled blood TCRbeta repertoires that made up the dataset. The repertoires were released in a freely available public database meant as a resource for research on the immune response to SARS-CoV-2. The samples were drawn from the first 160 participants of the ongoing ImmuneRACE study and from some 1,300 subjects provided by 6 global collaborators. Nearly every sample came with metadata listing a de-identified subject ID, COVID-19 status, age in years and sex. Where available, HLA class I and class II types were taken from metadata supplied by the sample provider and were not determined by assay-based typing. What the work shows at the level of the full study, not this receptor alone: The quantity of clinical and demographic metadata differed by source and by participant and was supplied without curation.

The germline V gene (reference sequence) yields LNHDA for CDR1 and SQIVND for CDR2. The junction shows trimming of 8 bases on V and 4 bases on J, and the gene matches do not reach 8 bases of it. Spanning cysteine to phenylalanine, the CDR3 consists of 14 amino acids. Just CDR3 DNA is preserved here, 42 bases in frame from base 1. TCRbeta CDR3 regions were amplified from genomic DNA using the immunoSEQ Assay, a bias-controlled multiplex PCR. Per the source publication's procedure: The number of nucleated cells in each sample was estimated by amplification of reference gene primers within the assay. To quantify the absolute abundance of each unique TCRbeta CDR3 rearrangement, sequence reads were collapsed and filtered. Productive Simpson clonality was computed per sample as the square root of Simpson's diversity index over productive rearrangements. TCRdb holds this immuneACCESS table with in-frame rearrangements only. Some clones are missing; in checked studies, unresolved V genes explain under half, and the rest has no known cause. Clone size and the V and J calls come from that table; the DNA yielded D and trimming. Within this sample are about half a million clones, with approximately 90% of them counted one time only. Under 9.5% of the sample rests with the top ten.

In the prospective study, participants were roughly 18 to 90 years old, resided in 20 to 30 geographic areas of the United States, and were enrolled through a virtual design. Cohort assignment in the prospective study relied on participant-reported clinical history from a screening survey and a study questionnaire. Recovered participants in ImmuneRACE Cohort 3 were defined as having two consecutive negative NP/OP PCR tests, clearance from a healthcare professional, or resolution of symptoms. Mobile phlebotomists in the prospective study collected whole blood, serum and a nasopharyngeal or oropharyngeal swab from every participant. Additional blood draws and questionnaires over an approximately 2-month period could optionally be provided by prospective study participants. Prospective study blood samples were shipped either frozen or at room temperature before DNA extraction. Comment on this clone: This receptor's antigen is unknown. No much larger clonotype is one base removed from it; base qualities were not supplied.

The receptor comes from an older woman who had recovered from COVID-19. The material sequenced was PBMCs or T cells enriched from blood (not recorded which). Recombination linked TRBV19 to TRBJ1-5, and TRBD1 matches 7 of the central bases. The CDR3 protein sequence reads: CASSLDRTNQPQHF. The sequenced DNA is TGTGCCAGTTCTCTGGACAGGACTAATCAGCCCCAGCATTTT.